This TCR beta chain was observed in a study of shared clonotypes between healthy human individuals. Study-level results: An effect of sequencing depth on clonotype sharing among donors was expected. Among the subsets, naive ones generally showed larger estimated richness than memory ones.

Deep was the level used in running the assay. The data were produced by immunoSEQ multiplex PCR, yet TCRdb's version contains in-frame clones alone and is incomplete. The sample shows 400,000 or so clones, 90% to 97% of them seen only once. The CDR3 runs to 16 residues. Germline V gene data show CDR1 as MDHEN and CDR2 as SYDVKM. The germline V and J ends were trimmed by 3 bases and 3 bases, with 16 bases remaining between them. With regard to this clone: Its antigen is as yet unknown.

Sequencing was carried out using memory CD8+ T cells sorted from blood. The subset is: CD45RO+ cells pooled with CCR7-negative TemRA cells. This TCR came from a man younger than 45 in good health. This chain links TRBV28 with TRBJ2-3; D may correspond to TRBD1 or TRBD2 (6 bases each). CDR3 protein: CASSFLGGKLTDTQYF. The DNA of the CDR3 is TGTGCCAGCAGTTTTCTGGGGGGCAAGTTAACAGATACGCAGTATTTT.